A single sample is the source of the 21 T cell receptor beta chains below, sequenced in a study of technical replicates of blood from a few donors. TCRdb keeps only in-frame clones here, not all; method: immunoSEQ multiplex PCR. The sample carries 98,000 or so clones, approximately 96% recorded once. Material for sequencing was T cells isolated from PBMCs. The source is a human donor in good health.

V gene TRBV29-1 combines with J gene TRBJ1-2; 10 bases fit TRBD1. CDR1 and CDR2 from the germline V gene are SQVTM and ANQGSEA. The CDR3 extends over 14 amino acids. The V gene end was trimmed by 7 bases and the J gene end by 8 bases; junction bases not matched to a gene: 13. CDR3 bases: TGCAGCGCACTGAGCCGGGACAGGGGCCCGGGCTACACCTTC. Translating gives CSALSRDRGPGYTF.

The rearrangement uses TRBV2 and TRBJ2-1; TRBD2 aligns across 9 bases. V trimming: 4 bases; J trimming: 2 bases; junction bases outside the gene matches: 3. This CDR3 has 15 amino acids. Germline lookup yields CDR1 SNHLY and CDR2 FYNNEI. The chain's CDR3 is CASSGGGGAYNEQFF. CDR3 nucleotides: TGTGCCAGCAGTGGGGGCGGGGGGGCCTACAATGAGCAGTTCTTC.

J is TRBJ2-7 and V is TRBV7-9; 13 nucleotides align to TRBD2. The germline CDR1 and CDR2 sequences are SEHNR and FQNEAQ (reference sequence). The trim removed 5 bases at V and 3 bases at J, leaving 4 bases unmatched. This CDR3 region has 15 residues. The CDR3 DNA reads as TGTGCCAGCAGCCTTAGGACTAGCGGGGGCTACGAGCAGTACTTC. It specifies CASSLRTSGGYEQYF. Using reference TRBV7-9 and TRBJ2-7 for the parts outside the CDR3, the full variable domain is DTGVSQNPRHKITKRGQNVTFRCDPISEHNRLYWYRQTLGQGPEFLTYFQNEAQLEKSRLLSDRFSAERPKGSFSTLEIQRTEQGDSAMYLCASSLRTSGGYEQYFGPGTRLTVT.

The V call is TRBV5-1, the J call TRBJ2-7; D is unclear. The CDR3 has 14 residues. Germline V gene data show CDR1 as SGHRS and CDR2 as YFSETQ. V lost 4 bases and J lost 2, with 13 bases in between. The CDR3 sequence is CASSPPLNPYEQYF. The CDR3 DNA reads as TGCGCCAGCAGCCCTCCTCTTAATCCCTACGAGCAGTACTTC.

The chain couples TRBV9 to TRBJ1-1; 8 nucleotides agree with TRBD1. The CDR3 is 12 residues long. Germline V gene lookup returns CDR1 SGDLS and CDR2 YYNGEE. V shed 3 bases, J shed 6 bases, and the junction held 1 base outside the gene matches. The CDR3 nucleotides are TGTGCCAGCAGCGCGGACAGGGCTGAAGCTTTCTTT. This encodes CASSADRAEAFF.

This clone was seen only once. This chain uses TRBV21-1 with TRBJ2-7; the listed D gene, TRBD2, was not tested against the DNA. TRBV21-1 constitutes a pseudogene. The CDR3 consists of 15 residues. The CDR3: CASSRTSGACYEQYF. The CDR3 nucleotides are TGTGCCAGCAGCAGGACTAGCGGGGCATGCTACGAGCAGTACTTC.

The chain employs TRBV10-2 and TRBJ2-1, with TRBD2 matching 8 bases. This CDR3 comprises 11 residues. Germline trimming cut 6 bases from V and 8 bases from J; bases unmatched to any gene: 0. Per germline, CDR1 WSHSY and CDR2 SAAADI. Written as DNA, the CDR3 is TGCGCCAGCAGCGGGGGGGATGAGCAGTTCTTC. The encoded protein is CASSGGDEQFF.

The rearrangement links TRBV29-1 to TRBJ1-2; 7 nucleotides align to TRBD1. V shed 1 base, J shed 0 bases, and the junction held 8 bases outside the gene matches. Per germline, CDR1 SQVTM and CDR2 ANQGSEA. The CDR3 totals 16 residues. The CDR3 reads CSVEGTGLKANYGYTF. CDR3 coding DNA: TGCAGCGTTGAAGGGACAGGTCTTAAAGCTAACTATGGCTACACCTTC.

DNA of the CDR3: TGTGCCAGCAGTGAAGGACAGGGGGCGCGGAGACAGCCCCAGCATTTT. This encodes CASSEGQGARRQPQHF. This chain connects TRBV6-1 to TRBJ1-5; TRBD1 agrees at 10 bases. CDR1 is MNHNS and CDR2 is SASEGT in the germline V gene. The CDR3 totals 16 residues. V was clipped by 1 base and J by 7 bases; unmatched bases: 7.

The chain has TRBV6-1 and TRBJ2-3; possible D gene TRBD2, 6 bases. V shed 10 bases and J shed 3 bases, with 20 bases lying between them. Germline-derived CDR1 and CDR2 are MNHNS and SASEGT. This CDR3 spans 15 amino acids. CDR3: CAIASWGVRTDTQYF. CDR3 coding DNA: TGTGCCATCGCATCATGGGGGGTAAGGACAGATACGCAGTATTTT.

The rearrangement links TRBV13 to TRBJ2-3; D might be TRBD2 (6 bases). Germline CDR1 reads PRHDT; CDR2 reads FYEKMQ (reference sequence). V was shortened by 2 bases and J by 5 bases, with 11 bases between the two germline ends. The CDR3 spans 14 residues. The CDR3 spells CASSLSWGEDTQYF. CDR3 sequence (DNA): TGTGCCAGCAGCTTAAGTTGGGGGGAAGATACGCAGTATTTT.

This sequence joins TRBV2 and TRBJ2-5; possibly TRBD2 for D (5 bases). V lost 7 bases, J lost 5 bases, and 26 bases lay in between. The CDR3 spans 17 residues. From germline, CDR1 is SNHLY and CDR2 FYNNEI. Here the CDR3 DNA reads TGTGCCAGCAACCTCCTGTTGGTGGGCGCGACTAATGAGACCCAGTACTTC. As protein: CASNLLLVGATNETQYF.

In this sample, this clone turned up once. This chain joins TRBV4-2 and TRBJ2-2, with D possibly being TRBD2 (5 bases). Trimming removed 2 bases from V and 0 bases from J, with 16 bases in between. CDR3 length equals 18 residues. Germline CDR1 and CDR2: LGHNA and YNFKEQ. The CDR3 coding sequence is TGTGCCAGCAGCCAACCCTGGCAGCGGCAGGCGAACACCGGGGAGCTGTTTTTT. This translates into CASSQPWQRQANTGELFF.

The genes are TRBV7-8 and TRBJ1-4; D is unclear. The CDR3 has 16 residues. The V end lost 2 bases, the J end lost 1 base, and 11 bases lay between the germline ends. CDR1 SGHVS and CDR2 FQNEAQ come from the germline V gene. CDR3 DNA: TGTGCCAGCAGCTTAACAGCCCTACTAACTAATGAAAAACTGTTTTTT. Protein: CASSLTALLTNEKLFF.

The CDR3 loop reads CSAIGSQSHTDTQYF. CDR3 DNA: TGCAGCGCCATCGGGAGCCAGAGCCACACAGATACGCAGTATTTT. The chain recombines TRBV29-1 with TRBJ2-3, with a possible D match to TRBD2 (6 bases). Germline lookup yields CDR1 SQVTM and CDR2 ANQGSEA. The CDR3 covers 15 residues. V was clipped by 7 bases and J by 2 bases, with 19 bases between them.

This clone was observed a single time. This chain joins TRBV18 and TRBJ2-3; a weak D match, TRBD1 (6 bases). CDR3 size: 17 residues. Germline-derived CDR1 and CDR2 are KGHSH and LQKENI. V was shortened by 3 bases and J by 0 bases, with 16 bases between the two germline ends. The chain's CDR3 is CASSPNYRASSTDTQYF. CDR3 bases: TGTGCCAGCTCACCTAACTACAGGGCCTCTAGCACAGATACGCAGTATTTT.

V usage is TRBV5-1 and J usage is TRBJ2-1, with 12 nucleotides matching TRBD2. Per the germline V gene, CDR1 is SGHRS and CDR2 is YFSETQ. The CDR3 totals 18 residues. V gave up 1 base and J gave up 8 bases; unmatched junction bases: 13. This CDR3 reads CASSLRRGASGRVDEQFF. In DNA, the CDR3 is TGCGCCAGCAGCTTGAGGAGGGGGGCTAGCGGGAGGGTCGATGAGCAGTTCTTC.

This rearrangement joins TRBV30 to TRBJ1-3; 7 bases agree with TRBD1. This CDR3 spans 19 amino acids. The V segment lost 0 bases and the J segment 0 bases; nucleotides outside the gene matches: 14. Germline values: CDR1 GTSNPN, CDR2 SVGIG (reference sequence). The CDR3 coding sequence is TGTGCCTGGAGTGTACTAGTCGGGACAGTGTCCCCCTCTGGAAACACCATATATTTT. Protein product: CAWSVLVGTVSPSGNTIYF.

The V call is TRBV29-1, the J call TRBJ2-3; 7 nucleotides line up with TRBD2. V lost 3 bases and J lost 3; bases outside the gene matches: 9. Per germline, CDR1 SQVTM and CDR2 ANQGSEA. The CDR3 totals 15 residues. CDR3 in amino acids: CSVDIASGKTDTQYF. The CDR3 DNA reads TGCAGCGTTGATATCGCCAGCGGGAAGACAGATACGCAGTATTTT.

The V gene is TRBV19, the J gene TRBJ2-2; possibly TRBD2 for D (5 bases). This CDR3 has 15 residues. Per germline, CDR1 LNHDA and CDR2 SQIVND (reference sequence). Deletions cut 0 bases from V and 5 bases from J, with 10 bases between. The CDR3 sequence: CASSIDASRTGELFF. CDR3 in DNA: TGTGCCAGTAGTATAGATGCTAGCAGGACCGGGGAGCTGTTTTTT. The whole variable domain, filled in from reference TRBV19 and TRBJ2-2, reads DGGITQSPKYLFRKEGQNVTLSCEQNLNHDAMYWYRQDPGQGLRLIYYSQIVNDFQKGDIAEGYSVSREKKESFPLTVTSAQKNPTAFYLCASSIDASRTGELFFGEGSRLTVL.

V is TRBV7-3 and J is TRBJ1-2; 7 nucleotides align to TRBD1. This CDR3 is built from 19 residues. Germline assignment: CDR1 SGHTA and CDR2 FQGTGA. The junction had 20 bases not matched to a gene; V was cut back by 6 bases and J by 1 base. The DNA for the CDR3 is TGTGCCAGCAGTCGAATCCCGACCCCCCCGGGGACAGATAACTATGGCTACACCTTC. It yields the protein CASSRIPTPPGTDNYGYTF.